Sequencing of this T cell receptor (beta chain) was carried out in a study of blood T cell repertoires in COVID-19. On the study more broadly: Nucleic acid was either cDNA or gDNA, and it came from T cells, B-cell-depleted T cells, or PBMCs.

Ages ranged from roughly 18 to 100 years, with residence in 24 US areas. The recovered donors of Cohort 3 showed two negative PCRs, clearance, or symptom resolution. Original methodology: Quantification of nucleated cells was approximated via reference gene primer amplification. The table came from immunoSEQ multiplex PCR; TCRdb's copy has only in-frame clones and leaves some out. V, J and clone size are taken as reported in that table, and D and trimming were inferred from the DNA itself. The sample has 300,000 to 400,000 clones, about 90% seen once. V shed 2 bases, J shed 7 bases, and the junction held 17 bases outside the gene matches. Germline CDR1 reads SGHVS; CDR2 reads FNYEAQ. This CDR3 has 19 amino acids.

This receptor was taken from a woman in her twenties or thirties who had recovered from COVID-19. The rearrangement links TRBV7-6 to TRBJ1-6; 7 bases map to TRBD1. The sample comprised PBMCs or T cells enriched from blood (not recorded which). CDR3 DNA sequence: TGTGCCAGCAGCTTAAAAGTACTTAAGGCAGGGGGTAAGAATTCACCCCTCCACTTT. Translating it yields CASSLKVLKAGGKNSPLHF.